A single sample gave rise to the 8 T cell receptor beta chains below, sequenced in a study of OX40 agonist ivuxolimab in advanced cancers. Using immunoSEQ multiplex PCR, the repertoire was profiled, and TCRdb retains in-frame clones only, with some absent. The repertoire holds about 83,000 clones, with about 88% as singletons. The sequenced sample was CD4+ or CD8+ T cells sorted from blood, obtained in a trial of the OX40 agonist ivuxolimab. All receptors come from an adult with an advanced solid tumor such as melanoma, head and neck, liver or kidney cancer.

J is TRBJ1-4 and V is TRBV2; D call uncertain. The CDR3 is 11 residues long. The germline V and J ends were trimmed by 2 bases and 8 bases, with 3 bases remaining between them. Germline V gives CDR1 SNHLY, CDR2 FYNNEI. CDR3 coding DNA: TGTGCCAGCAGTGAAAGGGAAAAACTGTTTTTT. As protein: CASSEREKLFF. Based on the CDR3 plus reference TRBV2 and TRBJ1-4, the full variable domain is EPEVTQTPSHQVTQMGQEVILRCVPISNHLYFYWYRQILGQKVEFLVSFYNNEISEKSEIFDDQFSVERPDGSNFTLKIRSTKLEDSAMYFCASSEREKLFFGSGTQLSVL.

This clone was recorded a few times. J is TRBJ2-7 and V is TRBV19; tentative D call: TRBD1 (5 bases). Germline values: CDR1 LNHDA, CDR2 SQIVND (reference sequence). This CDR3 region has 13 residues. V dropped 5 bases and J dropped 4 bases, with 12 bases sitting between them. The CDR3 nucleotides read TGTGCCAGTAGTCACGGGCCAGGGTACGAGCAGTACTTC. The encoded protein is CASSHGPGYEQYF.

CDR3 loop: CASSDLAGTGQFF. The CDR3 DNA follows: TGTGCCAGCAGTGACCTAGCGGGTACGGGGCAGTTCTTC. The chain combines TRBV6-4 with TRBJ2-1, with 8 bases lining up with TRBD2. CDR1 and CDR2 (germline): MRHNA, SNTAGT. V was clipped by 2 bases and J by 12 bases; unmatched bases: 6. The CDR3 is 13 amino acids.

The rearrangement uses TRBV19 and TRBJ2-7, with TRBD1 identical over 10 bases. The CDR3 consists of 15 residues. V lost 7 bases and J lost 7; bases outside the gene matches: 13. Germline lookup yields CDR1 LNHDA and CDR2 SQIVND (reference sequence). This chain's CDR3 is CASNPGRTGGGEQYF. The CDR3 DNA sequence: TGTGCCAGTAACCCCGGGCGGACAGGGGGAGGGGAGCAGTACTTC.

The chain couples TRBV7-2 to TRBJ1-5; the match to TRBD1 covers 9 bases. The germline gives CDR1 SGHTA, CDR2 FQGNSA. The length of the CDR3 is 15 residues. The junction had 8 bases not matched to a gene; V was cut back by 4 bases and J by 7 bases. The CDR3 reads CASSSGTGYTQPQHF. CDR3 nucleotide sequence: TGTGCCAGCAGCTCAGGGACAGGGTATACACAGCCCCAGCATTTT.

The V gene is TRBV19, the J gene TRBJ2-1, with TRBD2 identical over 11 bases. This CDR3 region has 15 residues. Germline V gene data show CDR1 as LNHDA and CDR2 as SQIVND (reference sequence). V lost 4 bases to trimming and J lost 4 bases; unmatched junction nucleotides: 3. This chain's CDR3 is CASSTSGRWYNEQFF. The CDR3 bases are TGTGCCAGTAGTACTAGCGGGAGGTGGTACAATGAGCAGTTCTTC.

The chain combines TRBV4-1 with TRBJ1-1, with D tentatively TRBD1 (6 bases). Germline V gene lookup returns CDR1 MGHRA and CDR2 YSYEKL. The CDR3 contains 14 residues. V lost 4 bases to trimming and J lost 2 bases, with 11 bases between them. The CDR3 region is CASSRRTENTEAFF. CDR3 DNA: TGCGCCAGCAGCCGTCGGACAGAAAACACTGAAGCTTTCTTT.

This chain joins TRBV10-3 and TRBJ2-7; 7 bases are a match to TRBD1. V lost 6 bases and J lost 5; bases outside the gene matches: 4. This CDR3 has 12 residues. The germline CDR1 and CDR2 sequences are ENHRY and SYGVKD. The CDR3 bases are TGTGCCATCAGCCAGACAGGGAACGAGCAGTACTTC. Translating it yields CAISQTGNEQYF.